This TCR beta chain was sequenced during a study of cytomegalovirus exposure and HLA in healthy donors. Whole-study results and caveats: In a later analysis, TCR beta V- and J-gene trimming was associated with a missense DCLRE1C variant. The study labeled 164 TCR beta chains cytomegalovirus-associated. Common viral pathogens seemed, in a later analysis, to connect with several of the most significant clusters. Presence/absence analyses took donor sequencing depth as roughly uniform.

A remark on this clone: Antigen: not known.

Primers for the PCR totalled 60 Vbeta and 13 Jbeta. Libraries were prepared by immunoSEQ multiplex PCR; TCRdb keeps only in-frame clonotypes and omits some of them. The table has about 220,000 clones, 82% seen once; the top ten hold nearly 6%. In germline, CDR1 is MNHEY, CDR2 SVGAGI. The CDR3 loop spans 14 amino acids. Unmatched junction bases numbered 4, after V lost 4 bases and J lost 3 bases. The sequence was collected from a man aged 35-49 years in good health and CMV-seropositive. This chain links TRBV6-5 with TRBJ2-5; the match to TRBD2 covers 8 bases. Material: PBMCs. The CDR3 is CASSLAGPEETQYF. The CDR3 bases are TGTGCCAGCAGTTTAGCGGGACCGGAAGAGACCCAGTACTTC.